These 28 T cell receptor beta chains were sequenced from one sample in a study of OX40 agonist ivuxolimab in advanced cancers. Using immunoSEQ multiplex PCR, the repertoire was profiled, and TCRdb retains in-frame clones only, with some absent. This repertoire shows 60,000 or so clones, approximately 87% found once; its top ten account for roughly 2.8%. The source material was CD4+ or CD8+ T cells sorted from blood, sampled in a trial of the OX40 agonist ivuxolimab. The receptors were sampled from an adult with an advanced solid tumor such as melanoma, head and neck, liver or kidney cancer.

J is TRBJ2-3 and V is TRBV4-2, with no clear D. The V and J ends lost 0 bases and 3 bases respectively, with 7 bases between them. CDR1 and CDR2 from the germline V gene are LGHNA and YNFKEQ. The CDR3 is 14 residues long. CDR3 nucleotide sequence: TGTGCCAGCAGCCAAGAGGCGGTTACAGATACGCAGTATTTT. Translation: CASSQEAVTDTQYF.

V usage is TRBV5-1 and J usage is TRBJ2-7; 9 positions match TRBD1. V trimming: 4 bases; J trimming: 5 bases; junction bases outside the gene matches: 10. Germline V CDR1 and CDR2: SGHRS, YFSETQ. The CDR3 loop spans 15 amino acids. The CDR3 loop is CASSPEPGQGNEQYF. In DNA, the CDR3 is TGCGCCAGCAGCCCCGAACCGGGACAGGGTAACGAGCAGTACTTC. The full variable domain, in which reference TRBV5-1 and TRBJ2-7 provide the parts outside the CDR3, is KAGVTQTPRYLIKTRGQQVTLSCSPISGHRSVSWYQQTPGQGLQFLFEYFSETQRNKGNFPGRFSGRQFSNSRSEMNVSTLELGDSALYLCASSPEPGQGNEQYFGPGTRLTVT.

The genes are TRBV9 and TRBJ1-6, with D maybe TRBD1 (5 bases). This CDR3 is built from 15 residues. Trimming shortened V by 2 bases and J by 5 bases, and 11 bases separated the two germline ends. The germline gives CDR1 SGDLS, CDR2 YYNGEE. CDR3 region: CASSVRGLDNSPLHF. CDR3 nucleotide sequence: TGTGCCAGCAGCGTCCGGGGACTCGATAATTCACCCCTCCACTTT.

The V gene is TRBV7-2, the J gene TRBJ2-3, with TRBD2 matching over 11 bases. The CDR3 sequence is 16 residues long. V gave up 6 bases and J gave up 2 bases; unmatched junction bases: 7. Germline V gene data show CDR1 as SGHTA and CDR2 as FQGNSA. This chain's CDR3 is CASRPSGGFLTDTQYF. The CDR3 nucleotides read TGTGCCAGCAGACCTAGCGGGGGGTTTCTCACAGATACGCAGTATTTT. Drawing the rest from reference TRBV7-2 and TRBJ2-3, the complete variable domain is GAGVSQSPSNKVTEKGKDVELRCDPISGHTALYWYRQSLGQGLEFLIYFQGNSAPDKSGLPSDRFSAERTGGSVSTLTIQRTQQEDSAVYLCASRPSGGFLTDTQYFGPGTRLTVL.

A few counts support this clone. This chain uses TRBV19 with TRBJ2-7; no firm D call. V was clipped by 5 bases and J by 0 bases, with 26 bases between them. CDR1 is LNHDA, CDR2 SQIVND, per germline (reference sequence). CDR3 length equals 19 residues. This CDR3 reads CASSVSIRAHLLSSYEQYF. CDR3 DNA sequence: TGTGCCAGTAGTGTTTCAATCCGTGCCCATCTCCTTAGCTCCTACGAGCAGTACTTC.

This clone showed up just a few times. The same CDR3 can be traced to other DNA sequences in this sample. The V gene is TRBV5-6, the J gene TRBJ1-1, with a tentative D call TRBD1 (5 bases). The ends were cut back, 2 bases at V and 3 bases at J, with 14 bases in the middle. CDR1 and CDR2 from the germline V gene are SGHDT and YYEEEE. The length of the CDR3 is 15 residues. The chain's CDR3 is CASSFGGTRDTEAFF. CDR3 sequence (DNA): TGTGCCAGCAGCTTTGGGGGGACGAGGGACACTGAAGCTTTCTTT.

The V call is TRBV6-6, the J call TRBJ1-5, with TRBD1 matching 9 bases. Germline CDR1 and CDR2: MNHNY and SVGAGI (reference sequence). The length of the CDR3 is 13 residues. After removal of 6 bases from V and 7 bases from J, the junction contained 4 bases not matched to a gene. The CDR3 coding sequence is TGTGCCAGCAGATTTGGACAGGGGCAGCCCCAGCATTTT. It yields the protein CASRFGQGQPQHF.

The chain joins TRBV6-1 to TRBJ1-5, with D possibly being TRBD1 (5 bases). Per germline, CDR1 MNHNS and CDR2 SASEGT. Trimming cost V 10 bases and J 9 bases, with 16 bases left between them. This CDR3 is 12 amino acids long. The CDR3 here is CAIQGSSGPQHF. Written as DNA, the CDR3 is TGTGCCATTCAGGGCTCCTCGGGGCCCCAGCATTTT.

This chain uses TRBV7-3 with TRBJ1-1; perhaps TRBD1 as D (6 bases). The ends were cut back, 2 bases at V and 4 bases at J, with 11 bases in the middle. Germline CDR1 SGHTA, CDR2 FQGTGA. The CDR3 length is 14 residues. CDR3 in DNA: TGTGCCAGCAGCTTACAGGGGCAGAGCACTGAAGCTTTCTTT. Protein product: CASSLQGQSTEAFF.

The chain joins TRBV28 to TRBJ1-1, with D possibly being TRBD1 (5 bases). V was trimmed by 5 bases and J by 1 base, leaving 11 bases between them. The germline V gene encodes CDR1 MDHEN and CDR2 SYDVKM. This CDR3 contains 14 residues. This CDR3 reads CASSLPQENTEAFF. For the CDR3, the DNA is TGTGCCAGCAGTCTACCACAGGAGAACACTGAAGCTTTCTTT.

V gene TRBV4-1 combines with J gene TRBJ2-3; TRBD2 aligns across 13 bases. The CDR3 length is 16 residues. The ends lost 4 bases at V and 4 bases at J; junction bases unmatched: 5. Germline loops: CDR1 MGHRA, CDR2 YSYEKL. Here the CDR3 reads CASSLGTSGESDTQYF. As DNA, the CDR3 is TGCGCCAGCAGCCTCGGGACTAGCGGGGAGTCAGATACGCAGTATTTT.

The chain recombines TRBV2 with TRBJ2-5, with D perhaps matching TRBD1 (6 bases). V was trimmed by 8 bases and J by 5 bases, leaving 9 bases between them. The length of the CDR3 is 11 residues. CDR1 SNHLY and CDR2 FYNNEI come from the germline V gene. The CDR3 is CASGGGETQYF. In nucleotides, the CDR3 is TGTGCCAGCGGGGGCGGGGAGACCCAGTACTTC. Combining the CDR3 with reference TRBV2 and TRBJ2-5 gives the whole variable domain EPEVTQTPSHQVTQMGQEVILRCVPISNHLYFYWYRQILGQKVEFLVSFYNNEISEKSEIFDDQFSVERPDGSNFTLKIRSTKLEDSAMYFCASGGGETQYFGPGTRLLVL.

This chain links TRBV30 with TRBJ1-2; perhaps TRBD1 as D (6 bases). Trimming shortened V by 3 bases and J by 4 bases, and 24 bases separated the two germline ends. The CDR3 has 17 amino acids. Germline CDR1 is GTSNPN and CDR2 is SVGIG (reference sequence). The CDR3 loop reads CAWSATGTFQVTYGYTF. CDR3 DNA: TGTGCCTGGAGCGCTACAGGGACTTTTCAAGTTACCTATGGCTACACCTTC.

This sequence joins TRBV7-2 and TRBJ1-5, with D perhaps matching TRBD1 (5 bases). V shed 5 bases and J shed 7 bases, with 12 bases lying between them. The CDR3 is made up of 13 amino acids. Germline V gives CDR1 SGHTA, CDR2 FQGNSA. In DNA, the CDR3 is TGTGCCAGCAGCATTCAACAGGAGCAGCCCCAGCATTTT. Translating it yields CASSIQQEQPQHF.

The V call is TRBV5-5, the J call TRBJ2-5; D unresolved. The length of the CDR3 is 13 residues. Trimming removed 5 bases at V and 3 bases at J, with 11 bases between. Germline CDR1 and CDR2: SGHKS and YYEKEE (reference sequence). CDR3 region: CASRGNQKETQYF. Written as DNA, the CDR3 is TGTGCCAGCAGAGGGAACCAAAAAGAGACCCAGTACTTC.

The chain uses TRBV7-2 and TRBJ2-7; D gene ambiguous. Trimming stripped 3 bases from V and 2 bases from J, with 8 bases between. Germline V lookup: CDR1 SGHTA, CDR2 FQGNSA. The CDR3 covers 13 residues. The CDR3 here is CASSFDGAYEQYF. As DNA, the CDR3 is TGTGCCAGCAGCTTCGATGGCGCCTACGAGCAGTACTTC. Complete variable domain (other parts from reference TRBV7-2 and TRBJ2-7): GAGVSQSPSNKVTEKGKDVELRCDPISGHTALYWYRQSLGQGLEFLIYFQGNSAPDKSGLPSDRFSAERTGGSVSTLTIQRTQQEDSAVYLCASSFDGAYEQYFGPGTRLTVT.

The genes are TRBV5-4 and TRBJ2-7, with 7 bases fitting TRBD1. V dropped 0 bases and J dropped 3; count of bases not matched to a gene: 12. The germline gives CDR1 SGHNT, CDR2 YYREEE (reference sequence). CDR3 length: 17 residues. This chain's CDR3 is CASSLEGATGLSYEQYF. The DNA of the CDR3 is TGTGCCAGCAGCTTGGAGGGGGCTACAGGGTTGAGCTACGAGCAGTACTTC.

V usage is TRBV6-1 and J usage is TRBJ1-5; tentative D call: TRBD1 (5 bases). Germline V CDR1 and CDR2: MNHNS, SASEGT. This CDR3 comprises 13 residues. V was shortened by 9 bases and J by 1 base, with 10 bases between the two germline ends. CDR3 bases: TGTGCCAGTATCCCAGGGAGCAATCAGCCCCAGCATTTT. Its translation is CASIPGSNQPQHF.

This clone was counted only a few times. The V gene is TRBV5-1, the J gene TRBJ2-2; D possibly corresponds to TRBD1 (5 bases). This CDR3 comprises 14 residues. The ends were cut back, 8 bases at V and 2 bases at J, with 13 bases in the middle. The germline CDR1 and CDR2 sequences are SGHRS and YFSETQ. CDR3 protein: CASMKTDNTGELFF. The CDR3 coding sequence is TGCGCCAGTATGAAGACAGACAACACCGGGGAGCTGTTTTTT.

V usage is TRBV5-1 and J usage is TRBJ2-3; 9 nucleotides match TRBD2. V lost 6 bases and J lost 4; bases outside the gene matches: 6. Germline CDR1 reads SGHRS; CDR2 reads YFSETQ. The CDR3 runs 14 residues. The CDR3 reads CASMGGGAPDTQYF. The CDR3 DNA sequence: TGCGCCAGCATGGGCGGGGGGGCCCCAGATACGCAGTATTTT.

This chain links TRBV6-1 with TRBJ2-3; maybe TRBD2 (7 bases). This CDR3 is 14 amino acids long. Trimming shortened V by 8 bases and J by 2 bases, and 14 bases separated the two germline ends. In germline, CDR1 is MNHNS, CDR2 SASEGT. The CDR3 DNA is TGTGCCAGCGCCGGGGGGCGTGCCACAGATACGCAGTATTTT. This encodes CASAGGRATDTQYF.

The chain combines TRBV7-9 with TRBJ2-1; D is ambiguous. The CDR3 is 12 residues long. Germline V gene data show CDR1 as SEHNR and CDR2 as FQNEAQ (reference sequence). Trimming pared 1 base from V and 7 bases from J, leaving 5 bases between. The CDR3, as DNA: TGTGCCAGCAGCTTAGAAGGGAATGAGCAGTTCTTC. It specifies CASSLEGNEQFF.

J is TRBJ2-2 and V is TRBV11-3; the D gene is possibly TRBD2 (5 bases). Germline-derived CDR1 and CDR2 are SGHNT and YENEEA. This CDR3 has 13 amino acids. The ends were cut back, 4 bases at V and 5 bases at J, with 8 bases in the middle. The CDR3 spells CASSWTWTGELFF. CDR3 bases: TGTGCCAGCAGCTGGACTTGGACCGGGGAGCTGTTTTTT.

This clone appeared once. This CDR3 is also generated by other DNA sequences in the sample. The genes are TRBV6-5 and TRBJ2-2, with D perhaps matching TRBD1 (5 bases). CDR1 and CDR2 from the germline V gene are MNHEY and SVGAGI. The CDR3 has 14 residues. V gave up 5 bases and J gave up 1 base, with 8 bases separating them. The CDR3 sequence is CASSRDRNTGELFF. The DNA of the CDR3 is TGTGCCAGCAGTCGAGACAGGAACACCGGGGAGCTGTTTTTT.

The chain employs TRBV11-1 and TRBJ1-1, with 8 bases fitting TRBD1. The germline CDR1 and CDR2 sequences are SGHAT and FQDESV (reference sequence). The CDR3 runs 14 residues. V lost 4 bases to trimming and J lost 3 bases; unmatched junction nucleotides: 4. This CDR3 reads CASSSGQADTEAFF. The CDR3 bases are TGTGCCAGCAGCTCGGGACAGGCGGACACTGAAGCTTTCTTT.

The V and J genes are TRBV30 and TRBJ1-2; D perhaps matches TRBD1 (6 bases). Germline assignment: CDR1 GTSNPN and CDR2 SVGIG (reference sequence). The length of the CDR3 is 12 residues. Trimming shortened V by 4 bases and J by 5 bases, and 11 bases separated the two germline ends. This chain's CDR3 is CAWKGGGYGYTF. The CDR3 DNA reads as TGTGCCTGGAAAGGGGGGGGATATGGCTACACCTTC.

V is TRBV7-8 and J is TRBJ2-4; D ambiguous. Germline V gene sequence: CDR1 SGHVS, CDR2 FQNEAQ. Between the trimmed V and J ends, which lost 1 base and 0 bases, there was a span of 7 bases. The CDR3 length is 15 residues. CDR3 sequence: CASSLGTAAKNIQYF. Written as DNA, the CDR3 is TGTGCCAGCAGCTTAGGCACAGCAGCCAAAAACATTCAGTACTTC.

The chain joins TRBV7-3 to TRBJ2-3, with a possible D match to TRBD2 (6 bases). Between the trimmed V and J ends, which lost 5 bases and 3 bases, there was a span of 9 bases. The CDR3 has 13 amino acids. Per the germline V gene, CDR1 is SGHTA and CDR2 is FQGTGA. The DNA for the CDR3 is TGTGCCAGCAGCCGAGGGACTACAGATACGCAGTATTTT. Translated, it gives CASSRGTTDTQYF.